In this sample, the clone carrying this T cell receptor beta chain is medium-sized. Antigen specificity is unknown. This sample was included in a study of prognosis after radiotherapy for stage I lung cancer. On the study more broadly: Newly diagnosed primary stage I lung tumors were present in about 13 patients, and oligometastatic NSCLC after surgical resection of the primary tumor was present in several patients. Study-wide results and limits: After stereotactic body radiation therapy, median unique TCR clones were some 7,000, down from fewer than 11,000.

Genomic DNA provided the template from which TCR beta CDR3 was amplified by two-round multiplex PCR. Each TRBV and TRBJ gene had its own primer in the first PCR round. TCRdb re-derived calls from the multiplex PCR reads in MiXCR, one entry per CDR3 protein. The sample carries about 59,000 distinct CDR3 sequences, approximately 25% recorded once. Trimming took 6 bases from V and 10 from J, leaving 13 bases between them. CDR3 length: 12 residues. CDR1 is MNHNS, CDR2 SASEGT, per germline. The specimen was PBMCs, collected before or after stereotactic body radiation therapy (not recorded which). The receptor comes from a donor over 45 with non-small cell lung cancer. The rearrangement joins TRBV6-1 to TRBJ2-1; unclear D gene. CDR3: CASSDTGREQFF. The CDR3 nucleotides are TGTGCCAGCAGCGATACCGGACGCGAGCAGTTCTTC.